The 21 T cell receptor beta chains listed next were all sequenced from one sample in a study of T and B cells in COVID-19 patients. TRB rearrangements were amplified by multiplex PCR with BIOMED2 TRB-A/B primers. TCRdb analysed the multiplex PCR reads with MiXCR anew, one entry per CDR3 protein. The sample comprises 20,000 to 25,000 distinct CDR3 sequences, over 25% of which are singletons, and about 2.2% rests with the top ten. From blood, about 250-500 ng of genomic DNA served as TRB template. Sequenced material: blood. The receptors derive from a human donor who had recovered from COVID-19.

This clonotype qualifies as medium-sized. The chain is built from TRBV19 and TRBJ2-7, with 8 bases identical to TRBD1. The V gene end was trimmed by 5 bases and the J gene end by 2 bases; junction bases not matched to a gene: 2. Germline V lookup: CDR1 LNHDA, CDR2 SQIVND (reference sequence). The CDR3 is 13 amino acids. The CDR3 reads CASSPGQAYEQYF. CDR3 nucleotide sequence: TGTGCCAGTAGTCCGGGACAGGCCTACGAGCAGTACTTC.

The chain combines TRBV5-1 with TRBJ2-3; D gene uncertain. Germline V gene lookup returns CDR1 SGHRS and CDR2 YFSETQ. Trimming removed 4 bases at V and 7 bases at J, with 16 bases between. The CDR3 totals 14 residues. The CDR3 reads CASSQAQPSHTQYF. Here the CDR3 DNA reads TGCGCCAGCAGCCAAGCCCAACCTAGTCATACGCAGTATTTT.

The chain carries TRBV12-3 or TRBV12-4 and TRBJ2-6; D not resolved. CDR3 length equals 14 residues. Trimming cost V 5 bases and J 4 bases, with 9 bases left between them. Here the CDR3 reads CASSGVSGANVLTF. The CDR3 DNA reads as TGTGCCAGCAGTGGAGTATCCGGGGCCAACGTCCTGACTTTC.

This clonotype appeared many times. The CDR3 bases are TGTGCCACCAGCAGAGATTTTCGCGGGGAGCTGTTTTTT. Translation gives CATSRDFRGELFF. The rearrangement links TRBV15 to TRBJ2-2; D is undetermined. V shed 0 bases and J shed 7 bases, with 6 bases lying between them. The CDR3 has 13 residues. Germline-derived CDR1 and CDR2 are LNHNV and YYDKDF (reference sequence).

In this sample, this clonotype turned up many times. The chain recombines TRBV27 with TRBJ2-7; D gene unclear. CDR3 length: 14 amino acids. Deletions cut 3 bases from V and 1 base from J, with 10 bases between. Germline V lookup: CDR1 MNHEY, CDR2 SMNVEV (reference sequence). The CDR3 DNA is TGTGCCAGCAGTTTGAATCCAGGATCCTACGAGCAGTACTTC. This codes for CASSLNPGSYEQYF.

This clonotype has ten or more counts. This rearrangement joins TRBV19 to TRBJ1-2; D is perhaps TRBD1 (6 bases). CDR3 length: 14 residues. CDR1 and CDR2 (germline): LNHDA, SQIVND (reference sequence). V lost 3 bases and J 6 bases, leaving 14 bases between the germline ends. Here the CDR3 reads CASSIGQLTNGYTF. In nucleotides, the CDR3 is TGTGCCAGTAGTATCGGACAGCTCACGAATGGCTACACCTTC.

The chain carries TRBV5-1 and TRBJ2-5; TRBD2 matches at 10 bases. The CDR3 is 15 residues long. J was trimmed by 3 bases and V by 7 bases; bases with no gene match: 9. Per germline, CDR1 SGHRS and CDR2 YFSETQ. Here the CDR3 reads CASGESGGVEETQYF. DNA of the CDR3: TGCGCCAGCGGTGAGAGCGGGGGGGTTGAAGAGACCCAGTACTTC.

This clonotype occurred a few times. V usage is TRBV10-3 and J usage is TRBJ2-3; 9 bases line up with TRBD2. CDR1 ENHRY and CDR2 SYGVKD come from the germline V gene. With 4 bases clipped from V and 0 bases from J, the junction kept 5 bases outside the gene matches. This CDR3 is 16 amino acids long. CDR3 DNA sequence: TGTGCCATCAGTGGGCTAGCGGGGCGAAGCACAGATACGCAGTATTTT. This codes for CAISGLAGRSTDTQYF.

This clonotype was detected a few times. The V call is TRBV11-3, the J call TRBJ2-2; the D is unclear. CDR3 length: 15 amino acids. The V gene lost 1 base and the J gene lost 5 bases, with 11 bases spanning the gap. The germline V gene encodes CDR1 SGHNT and CDR2 YENEEA. CDR3 residues: CASSLGSLRTGELFF. In DNA form, the CDR3 reads TGTGCCAGCAGCTTAGGTAGTCTTCGGACCGGGGAGCTGTTTTTT. Variable domain in full (rest from reference TRBV11-3 and TRBJ2-2): EAGVVQSPRYKIIEKKQPVAFWCNPISGHNTLYWYLQNLGQGPELLIRYENEEAVDDSQLPKDRFSAERLKGVDSTLKIQPAELGDSAVYLCASSLGSLRTGELFFGEGSRLTVL.

The chain carries TRBV12-3 or TRBV12-4 and TRBJ2-1, with 10 positions matching TRBD2. With 6 bases clipped from V and 0 bases from J, the junction kept 8 bases outside the gene matches. The CDR3 extends over 17 amino acids. Here the CDR3 reads CASRLQTSGVSYNEQFF. The CDR3 DNA reads as TGTGCCAGCAGACTCCAAACTAGCGGGGTCTCCTACAATGAGCAGTTCTTC.

The rearrangement uses TRBV6-1 and TRBJ1-5, with D tentatively TRBD1 (5 bases). The germline V and J ends were trimmed by 8 bases and 1 base, with 9 bases remaining between them. The germline V gene encodes CDR1 MNHNS and CDR2 SASEGT. The CDR3 extends over 13 amino acids. CDR3 sequence reads: CASWGGSNQPQHF. In nucleotides, the CDR3 is TGTGCCAGCTGGGGGGGGAGCAATCAGCCCCAGCATTTT.

This clonotype was observed a single time. The V gene is TRBV29-1, the J gene TRBJ1-1; D is uncertain. Trimming took off 3 bases at V and 6 bases at J, with 5 bases between the two ends. CDR3 length: 10 amino acids. Looked up from germline, CDR1 is SQVTM and CDR2 is ANQGSEA. CDR3 region: CSVEFAEAFF. CDR3 DNA sequence: TGCAGCGTTGAGTTCGCTGAAGCTTTCTTT.

The CDR3 region has the DNA TGCGCCAGCAGCTTCCAAGAAACCTCCGGAAACACCATATATTTT. As protein: CASSFQETSGNTIYF. This chain uses TRBV5-1 with TRBJ1-3; D remains unclear. This CDR3 is built from 15 residues. Germline CDR1 and CDR2: SGHRS and YFSETQ. The germline V and J ends were trimmed by 2 bases and 4 bases, with 13 bases remaining between them.

This clonotype was seen repeatedly, ten times or more. The gene calls are TRBV18 and TRBJ2-2, with a possible D match to TRBD1 (5 bases). The CDR3 totals 15 residues. Per the germline V gene, CDR1 is KGHSH and CDR2 is LQKENI. V lost 2 bases and J 3 bases, leaving 10 bases between the germline ends. CDR3 nucleotide sequence: TGTGCCAGCTCACCAATGCGACAGCACACCGGGGAGCTGTTTTTT. This translates into CASSPMRQHTGELFF.

Notes on this clonotype: One end of the junction varies from germline; a read error may be responsible. This chain uses TRBV6-1 with TRBJ1-1; D is uncertain. The CDR3 covers 13 residues. CDR1 and CDR2 from the germline V gene are MNHNS and SASEGT. The CDR3 reads CASSAQMNTVAFF. In DNA form, the CDR3 reads TGTGCCAGCAGCGCACAGATGAACACTGTAGCTTTCTTT.

The V call is TRBV20-1, the J call TRBJ2-5; D might be TRBD2 (6 bases). Germline CDR1 and CDR2: DFQATT and SNEGSKA (reference sequence). The CDR3 has 15 residues. V lost 6 bases and J lost 1, with 18 bases in between. The CDR3 here is CSATLWRGVQETQYF. CDR3 nucleotides: TGCAGTGCCACACTGTGGCGGGGCGTCCAAGAGACCCAGTACTTC.

This clonotype was recorded many times. The chain has TRBV18 and TRBJ2-7; D gene ambiguous. The CDR3 covers 13 residues. The V end lost 5 bases, the J end lost 3 bases, and 11 bases lay between the germline ends. CDR1 and CDR2 (germline): KGHSH, LQKENI. CDR3 nucleotide sequence: TGTGCCAGCTCATTAGACCAATTCTACGAGCAGTACTTC. It specifies CASSLDQFYEQYF.

V usage is TRBV5-6 and J usage is TRBJ2-6; D is perhaps TRBD1 (6 bases). Germline V gives CDR1 SGHDT, CDR2 YYEEEE. V was cut by 5 bases and J by 4 bases, with 13 bases left in between. The CDR3 runs 15 residues. CDR3 sequence: CASSTGILGANVLTF. Written as DNA, the CDR3 is TGTGCCAGCAGTACAGGGATTTTGGGGGCCAACGTCCTGACTTTC.

This clonotype was counted many times. This chain links TRBV5-4 with TRBJ1-3; TRBD1 aligns across 7 bases. Germline CDR1 reads SGHNT; CDR2 reads YYREEE (reference sequence). The CDR3 runs 16 residues. Trimming at V came to 5 bases and at J to 7 bases, leaving 15 bases not matched to a gene. This CDR3 reads CASSHRGGTALNTIYF. The DNA of the CDR3 is TGTGCCAGCAGTCATCGGGGGGGGACAGCACTCAACACCATATATTTT.

This clonotype was seen a single time. This chain's CDR3 is CSAIRSVGPNTQYF. The CDR3 DNA reads TGCAGTGCCATAAGGTCGGTAGGCCCCAATACGCAGTATTTT. The V and J genes are TRBV20-1 and TRBJ2-3, with D uncertain. This CDR3 spans 14 amino acids. With 6 bases removed from V and 7 bases from J, the gap between germline ends came to 20 bases. The V gene's germline CDR1 is DFQATT and CDR2 SNEGSKA (reference sequence).

Points on this clonotype: A junction end diverges from the germline sequence, so it may reflect a read error. This chain uses TRBV5-1 with TRBJ2-7; weak D call: TRBD2 (6 bases). CDR1 and CDR2 from the germline V gene are SGHRS and YFSETQ. The CDR3 is 13 residues long. The CDR3: CASSAGRPAEQYF. The CDR3 coding sequence is TGTGCCAGCAGCGCGGGACGGCCGGCCGAGCAGTACTTC. The whole variable domain, filled in from reference TRBV5-1 and TRBJ2-7, reads KAGVTQTPRYLIKTRGQQVTLSCSPISGHRSVSWYQQTPGQGLQFLFEYFSETQRNKGNFPGRFSGRQFSNSRSEMNVSTLELGDSALYLCASSAGRPAEQYFGPGTRLTVT.